Below are 16 T cell receptor beta chains sequenced from a single sample in a study of blood T cell repertoires in COVID-19 (dated by TCRdb to about 2020). Library method: the immunoSEQ multiplex PCR assay. Held by TCRdb, this immuneACCESS table contains in-frame sequences only and omits some clones. Under half of the omission traces to an unresolved V gene where checked; the cause of the rest is unknown. Within this sample are around 140,000 clones, with 86% of them counted one time only. Clones ranked in the top ten supply about 4.4% of the sample. The sequenced sample consisted of PBMCs or T cells enriched from blood (not recorded which). The receptors were sampled from a man aged 50 or older who had recovered from COVID-19.

This chain links TRBV6-4 with TRBJ2-3; TRBD2 aligns across 13 bases. V trimming: 6 bases; J trimming: 6 bases; junction bases outside the gene matches: 9. This CDR3 spans 16 amino acids. Germline values: CDR1 MRHNA, CDR2 SNTAGT. The CDR3 loop reads CASRETSGGVTDTQYF. In DNA, the CDR3 is TGTGCCAGCAGAGAAACTAGCGGGGGGGTCACGGATACGCAGTATTTT.

The chain couples TRBV12-3 or TRBV12-4 to TRBJ1-2; D ambiguous. The CDR3 runs 12 residues. The V end lost 7 bases, the J end lost 2 bases, and 8 bases lay between the germline ends. CDR3 amino acids: CASTQANYGYTF. In nucleotides, the CDR3 is TGTGCCAGCACCCAGGCGAACTATGGCTACACCTTC.

This clone was detected many times. The rearrangement uses TRBV7-2 and TRBJ1-6; a weak D match, TRBD1 (6 bases). Per the germline V gene, CDR1 is SGHTA and CDR2 is FQGNSA. V dropped 5 bases and J dropped 10 bases, with 18 bases sitting between them. CDR3 length equals 15 residues. CDR3 bases: TGTGCCAGCAGCCCCAGGCCAGGGGCAGGGTCACCCCTCCACTTT. Translation: CASSPRPGAGSPLHF. The full variable domain, completed using reference TRBV7-2 and TRBJ1-6, is GAGVSQSPSNKVTEKGKDVELRCDPISGHTALYWYRQSLGQGLEFLIYFQGNSAPDKSGLPSDRFSAERTGGSVSTLTIQRTQQEDSAVYLCASSPRPGAGSPLHFGNGTRLTVT.

The chain has TRBV7-2 and TRBJ1-5, with a tentative D call TRBD1 (5 bases). The CDR3 is 15 residues long. Germline V gene lookup returns CDR1 SGHTA and CDR2 FQGNSA. V lost 0 bases and J lost 5, with 11 bases in between. DNA of the CDR3: TGTGCCAGCAGCTTAGCGGTGGGGGGGTATCAGCCCCAGCATTTT. The encoded protein is CASSLAVGGYQPQHF.

J is TRBJ2-7 and V is TRBV9; 9 bases are shared with TRBD1. CDR1 and CDR2 (germline): SGDLS, YYNGEE. This CDR3 spans 14 amino acids. With V trimmed by 7 bases and J by 3 bases, 8 bases remained unmatched. Written as DNA, the CDR3 is TGTGCCAGCGATCGAGGGACAGGGATCTACGAGCAGTACTTC. The encoded protein is CASDRGTGIYEQYF. Full variable domain (missing parts from reference TRBV9 and TRBJ2-7): DSGVTQTPKHLITATGQRVTLRCSPRSGDLSVYWYQQSLDQGLQFLIQYYNGEERAKGNILERFSAQQFPDLHSELNLSSLELGDSALYFCASDRGTGIYEQYFGPGTRLTVT.

This clone was seen once. The rearrangement uses TRBV19 and TRBJ2-5; 9 nucleotides line up with TRBD2. V shed 3 bases and J 4 bases; nucleotides not matched to a gene: 6. This CDR3 contains 15 residues. Germline CDR1 reads LNHDA; CDR2 reads SQIVND (reference sequence). The CDR3 DNA sequence: TGTGCCAGTAGTATGGGTAGCGGGAGAATAGAGACCCAGTACTTC. This codes for CASSMGSGRIETQYF. Filled out from reference TRBV19 and TRBJ2-5, the complete variable domain reads DGGITQSPKYLFRKEGQNVTLSCEQNLNHDAMYWYRQDPGQGLRLIYYSQIVNDFQKGDIAEGYSVSREKKESFPLTVTSAQKNPTAFYLCASSMGSGRIETQYFGPGTRLLVL.

The sample holds a few counts of this clone. This rearrangement joins TRBV10-3 to TRBJ1-5; 8 positions match TRBD1. The CDR3 is 13 amino acids. Germline lookup yields CDR1 ENHRY and CDR2 SYGVKD. J was trimmed by 5 bases and V by 6 bases; bases with no gene match: 3. The CDR3 DNA reads as TGTGCCATCAGGGACAGGGATTATCAGCCCCAGCATTTT. Amino acid sequence: CAIRDRDYQPQHF.

The rearrangement uses TRBV5-1 and TRBJ2-3; D is perhaps TRBD2 (5 bases). There are 16 residues in the CDR3. CDR1 is SGHRS, CDR2 YFSETQ, per germline. The V and J ends lost 3 bases and 1 base respectively, with 15 bases between them. The CDR3: CASSSTGNRGTDTQYF. DNA of the CDR3: TGCGCCAGCAGCTCCACCGGGAACCGTGGCACAGATACGCAGTATTTT.

This clone was observed a handful of times. This sequence joins TRBV18 and TRBJ2-7; D gene ambiguous. Germline lookup yields CDR1 KGHSH and CDR2 LQKENI. Trimming left V 5 bases short and J 7 bases short, with 18 bases between. The CDR3 loop spans 14 amino acids. In DNA form, the CDR3 reads TGTGCCAGCTCAAAATCGGTCAGGTCGTGGGAGCAGTACTTC. Translated, it gives CASSKSVRSWEQYF.

The chain links TRBV18 to TRBJ2-3, with D possibly TRBD2 on 5 matching bases. The CDR3 loop spans 16 amino acids. V was shortened by 5 bases and J by 3 bases, with 18 bases between the two germline ends. Germline CDR1 and CDR2: KGHSH and LQKENI. CDR3 coding DNA: TGTGCCAGCTCATCCGCCGGGATACAAAGTACAGATACGCAGTATTTT. Translating gives CASSSAGIQSTDTQYF.

V gene TRBV7-3 combines with J gene TRBJ2-3, with TRBD2 identical over 11 bases. The CDR3 totals 14 residues. V gave up 4 bases and J gave up 3 bases; unmatched junction bases: 0. Germline-derived CDR1 and CDR2 are SGHTA and FQGTGA. The chain's CDR3 is CASSSSGGTDTQYF. As DNA, the CDR3 is TGTGCCAGCAGCTCTAGCGGGGGGACAGATACGCAGTATTTT.

CDR3 bases: TGTGCCAGCAGTCTAGCGGGGAACACCGGGGAGCTGTTTTTT. The encoded protein is CASSLAGNTGELFF. The chain links TRBV6-4 to TRBJ2-2, with 8 bases identical to TRBD2. The CDR3 has 14 amino acids. V lost 5 bases to trimming and J lost 1 base; unmatched junction nucleotides: 0. Germline V gene lookup returns CDR1 MRHNA and CDR2 SNTAGT.

The rearrangement uses TRBV11-3 and TRBJ2-1; 9 positions agree with TRBD1. CDR1 and CDR2 (germline): SGHNT, YENEEA. The CDR3 length is 13 residues. V was pared by 0 bases and J by 9 bases, with 0 bases of the junction left unmatched. The CDR3 loop is CASSLEQGAEQFF. In DNA form, the CDR3 reads TGTGCCAGCAGCTTAGAACAGGGGGCTGAGCAGTTCTTC.

The chain is built from TRBV7-9 and TRBJ2-5, with TRBD1 as a possible D gene (6 bases). Germline CDR1 reads SEHNR; CDR2 reads FQNEAQ (reference sequence). The germline V and J ends were trimmed by 3 bases and 10 bases, with 12 bases remaining between them. The CDR3 has 12 amino acids. The CDR3 DNA sequence: TGTGCCAGCAGCTTTGACAGGCTCGACCAGTACTTC. It is translated as CASSFDRLDQYF.

The CDR3 protein is CATSDSGFQTDTQYF. CDR3 nucleotide sequence: TGTGCCACCAGTGATTCCGGGTTTCAGACAGATACGCAGTATTTT. The rearrangement uses TRBV24-1 and TRBJ2-3; unclear D gene. Trimming left V 2 bases short and J 3 bases short, with 11 bases between. The germline gives CDR1 KGHDR, CDR2 SFDVKD. The CDR3 sequence is 15 residues long.

V is TRBV6-2 or TRBV6-3 and J is TRBJ2-7; perhaps TRBD2 as D (6 bases). This CDR3 region has 13 residues. Germline-derived CDR1 and CDR2 are MNHEY and SVGEGT. The V end lost 5 bases, the J end lost 7 bases, and 15 bases lay between the germline ends. CDR3 region: CASSRSAAGEQYV. The CDR3, as DNA: TGTGCCAGCAGTCGTTCCGCCGCGGGGGAGCAGTACGTC.